These 13 T cell receptor beta chains came from one sample sequenced in a study of blood T cell repertoires in COVID-19. Data came from immunoSEQ multiplex PCR; TCRdb stores just in-frame clones and leaves some out. This table has over 50,000 clones, more than 60% appearing once. Sequencing used peripheral blood. These receptors all stem from a human donor with active or convalescent COVID-19. The donor label of this sample is uncertain.

The rearrangement joins TRBV5-1 to TRBJ2-2; 15 nucleotides line up with TRBD2. There are 16 residues in the CDR3. J was trimmed by 5 bases and V by 3 bases; bases with no gene match: 2. Germline CDR1 and CDR2: SGHRS and YFSETQ. CDR3 protein: CASSSGLAGGTGELFF. Here the CDR3 DNA reads TGCGCCAGCAGCTCAGGACTAGCGGGAGGGACCGGGGAGCTGTTTTTT.

The chain carries TRBV2 and TRBJ1-2, with D unresolved. Trimming cost V 8 bases and J 4 bases, with 11 bases left between them. The CDR3 runs 12 residues. Germline V gives CDR1 SNHLY, CDR2 FYNNEI. CDR3 sequence: CASEGSRYGYTF. The CDR3 DNA is TGTGCCAGCGAAGGGAGCCGCTATGGCTACACCTTC. The variable domain in full, completed from reference TRBV2 and TRBJ1-2, reads EPEVTQTPSHQVTQMGQEVILRCVPISNHLYFYWYRQILGQKVEFLVSFYNNEISEKSEIFDDQFSVERPDGSNFTLKIRSTKLEDSAMYFCASEGSRYGYTFGSGTRLTVV.

The V and J genes are TRBV2 and TRBJ2-3, with D perhaps TRBD2 (6 bases). The germline V gene encodes CDR1 SNHLY and CDR2 FYNNEI. This CDR3 has 16 residues. V lost 5 bases, J lost 2 bases, and 17 bases lay in between. CDR3 DNA sequence: TGTGCCAGCAGTCAGGAGGTTTTAGCGGCCACAGATACGCAGTATTTT. Translation gives CASSQEVLAATDTQYF.

V usage is TRBV6-5 and J usage is TRBJ2-2; 7 bases agree with TRBD2. The germline gives CDR1 MNHEY, CDR2 SVGAGI. The ends lost 2 bases at V and 4 bases at J; junction bases unmatched: 1. CDR3 length: 14 amino acids. The CDR3: CASSYLAVTGELFF. CDR3 coding DNA: TGTGCCAGCAGTTACCTAGCGGTCACCGGGGAGCTGTTTTTT.

As to this clone: At one boundary the junction diverges from the germline segment, which might be a read error. The chain links TRBV7-9 to TRBJ2-2, with D possibly TRBD1 on 6 matching bases. Germline V CDR1 and CDR2: SEHNR, FQNEAQ (reference sequence). CDR3 size: 17 residues. CDR3 sequence (DNA): TGTGCCAGCAGCTTACGAGACGAGGACAGTGAACACCGGGGAGCTGTTTTT. Its protein is CASSLRDEDSEHRGAVF.

This chain uses TRBV11-2 with TRBJ2-1, with 9 bases identical to TRBD2. Germline V gives CDR1 SGHAT, CDR2 FQNNGV. The CDR3 is 16 residues long. Losses at the gene ends were 5 bases for V and 3 bases for J; bases not matched to a gene: 8. The CDR3 bases are TGTGCCAGCAGCCGGATAGCGGGAGCGTTCTACAATGAGCAGTTCTTC. Encoded protein: CASSRIAGAFYNEQFF.

This chain uses TRBV11-3 with TRBJ2-7, with D possibly matching TRBD2 (6 bases). Between the trimmed V and J ends, which lost 8 bases and 2 bases, there was a span of 16 bases. CDR3 length: 14 amino acids. Germline lookup yields CDR1 SGHNT and CDR2 YENEEA. Here the CDR3 reads CASYKREFTYEQYF. The CDR3 DNA reads as TGTGCCAGCTATAAACGGGAGTTTACCTACGAGCAGTACTTC.

The V gene is TRBV5-1, the J gene TRBJ1-4, with 8 bases aligning to TRBD1. This CDR3 has 16 residues. V shed 0 bases and J 6 bases; nucleotides not matched to a gene: 7. Germline assignment: CDR1 SGHRS and CDR2 YFSETQ. The CDR3 DNA reads as TGCGCCAGCAGCTTGGGCCAGGGGGCAAGGTATGAAAAACTGTTTTTT. Encoded protein: CASSLGQGARYEKLFF.

V and J are TRBV19 and TRBJ2-5, with D perhaps TRBD1 (5 bases). This CDR3 is 15 amino acids long. Germline assignment: CDR1 LNHDA and CDR2 SQIVND (reference sequence). V gave up 5 bases and J gave up 2 bases, with 15 bases separating them. The CDR3 reads CASSSPGQSQETQYF. Written as DNA, the CDR3 is TGTGCCAGTAGTTCTCCAGGACAATCTCAAGAGACCCAGTACTTC.

The V gene is TRBV23-1, the J gene TRBJ1-5; D perhaps matches TRBD1 (6 bases). TRBV23-1 is an ORF; its function is uncertain. This CDR3 is 15 amino acids long. The V and J ends lost 0 bases and 3 bases respectively, with 9 bases between them. CDR3 DNA sequence: TGCGCCAGCAGTCAATCGACAGGCCACAATCAGCCCCAGCATTTT. This gives the protein CASSQSTGHNQPQHF.

V and J are TRBV6-1 and TRBJ1-2; D unresolved. The CDR3 loop spans 12 amino acids. V dropped 3 bases and J dropped 1 base, with 3 bases sitting between them. Germline V gene data show CDR1 as MNHNS and CDR2 as SASEGT. The CDR3 nucleotides read TGTGCCAGCAGTGACAGTAACTATGGCTACACCTTC. Translation: CASSDSNYGYTF.

The CDR3 sequence: CAWSLAGPGANVLTF. The CDR3, as DNA: TGTGCCTGGAGTTTAGCGGGGCCTGGGGCCAACGTCCTGACTTTC. J is TRBJ2-6 and V is TRBV30; 8 nucleotides line up with TRBD2. V lost 2 bases to trimming and J lost 2 bases; unmatched junction nucleotides: 2. Germline V lookup: CDR1 GTSNPN, CDR2 SVGIG (reference sequence). The length of the CDR3 is 15 residues.

The chain uses TRBV18 and TRBJ2-1; 12 nucleotides match TRBD2. The CDR3 is made up of 16 amino acids. The V gene's germline CDR1 is KGHSH and CDR2 LQKENI. Trimming at V came to 0 bases and at J to 7 bases, leaving 4 bases not matched to a gene. DNA for the CDR3: TGTGCCAGCTCACCACCGTTGACTAGCGGGAGTAATGAGCAGTTCTTC. It is translated as CASSPPLTSGSNEQFF.